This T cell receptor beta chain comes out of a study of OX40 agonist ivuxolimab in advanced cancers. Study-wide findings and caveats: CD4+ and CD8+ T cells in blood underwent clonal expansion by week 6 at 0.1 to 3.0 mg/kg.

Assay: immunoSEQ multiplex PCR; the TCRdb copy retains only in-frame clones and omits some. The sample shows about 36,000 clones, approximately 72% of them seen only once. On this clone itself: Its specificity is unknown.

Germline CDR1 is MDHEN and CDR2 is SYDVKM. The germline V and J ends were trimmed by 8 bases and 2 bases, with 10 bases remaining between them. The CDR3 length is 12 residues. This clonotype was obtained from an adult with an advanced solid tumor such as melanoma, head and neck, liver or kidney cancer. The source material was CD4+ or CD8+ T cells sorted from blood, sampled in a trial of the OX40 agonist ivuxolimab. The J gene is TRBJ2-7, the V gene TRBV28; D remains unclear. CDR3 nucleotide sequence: TGTGCCAGCGCTACAGATACCTACGAGCAGTACTTC. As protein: CASATDTYEQYF.